This is a list of T cell receptor beta chains from one sample in a study of control samples from healthy donors and cancer patients. The method was immunoSEQ multiplex PCR; TCRdb's version includes in-frame clones alone and lacks a portion of them. The sample consists of 100,000 to 150,000 clones, about 90% of them appearing once. Specimen: blood. Receptors originate from a man aged 55-75 years in good health. CDR3s include the opening cysteine and the closing phenylalanine or tryptophan. The D gene is left open where the match is weak. Size values are once, few and many counts, or a class for expanded clones, and some rows have none.

clone_size	d_call	j_call	v_call	cdr3_nt	cdr3_aa
-	TRBD1	TRBJ2-2	TRBV28	TGTGCCACCCAGCCGGGACAGGGGACATTCAGGAACACCGGGGAGCTGTTTTTT	CATQPGQGTFRNTGELFF
few	-	TRBJ1-1	TRBV6-2/TRBV6-3	TGTGCCAGCAGTTGGAAGGGGAACACTGAAGCTTTCTTT	CASSWKGNTEAFF
-	-	TRBJ1-3	TRBV3-1/TRBV3-2	TGTGCCAGCAGCCGGGGGAACAGCAATGGAAACACCATATATTTT	CASSRGNSNGNTIYF
once	TRBD1	TRBJ2-1	TRBV2	TGTGCCAGCAGTCCGACAGGGGGTGGTGAGCAGTTCTTC	CASSPTGGGEQFF
-	TRBD1	TRBJ1-3	TRBV7-3	TGTGCCAGCAGCTTAACGTTCAGGACAGGGGGGACTGGAAACACCATATATTTT	CASSLTFRTGGTGNTIYF
-	TRBD2	TRBJ2-1	TRBV29-1	TGCAGCGTTGAATTCGCTAGCGGGGACAATGAGCAGTTCTTC	CSVEFASGDNEQFF
-	-	TRBJ2-1	TRBV2	TGTGCCATGCAATTTTCGACAGTGTACAATGAGCAGTTCTTC	CAMQFSTVYNEQFF
few	TRBD1	TRBJ2-7	TRBV30	TGTGCCTGGAGTATCTCCGGGACAGGATTATCCCACGAGCAGTACTTC	CAWSISGTGLSHEQYF
-	-	TRBJ1-3	TRBV5-6	TGTGCCAGCAGCGAACGGTACAGGGCTGCAGGAAACACCATATATTTT	CASSERYRAAGNTIYF
-	TRBD2	TRBJ2-7	TRBV27	TGTGCCAGCAGGTTAGCGGGGGACCTCTCCTACGAGCAGTACTTC	CASRLAGDLSYEQYF
-	TRBD1	TRBJ1-1	TRBV7-2	TGTGCCAGCAGTCCACAGGGGCAGAACACTGAAGCTTTCTTT	CASSPQGQNTEAFF
many	-	TRBJ2-1	TRBV9	TGTGCCAGCAGCGCGGGGTCACCTTCCTCCAATGAGCAGTTCTTC	CASSAGSPSSNEQFF
-	-	TRBJ2-7	TRBV3-1/TRBV3-2	TGTGCCAGCAGCCAAGGACAGGGGCGGGGGGAGCAGTACTTC	CASSQGQGRGEQYF
-	TRBD1	TRBJ1-1	TRBV27	TGTGCCAGCAGTTTTGGGGACAGGCTCGTCGGCACTGAAGCTTTCTTT	CASSFGDRLVGTEAFF
-	-	TRBJ1-5	TRBV4-1	TGCGCCAGCAGCCAAGATGGCGGGGGAAATCAGCCCCAGCATTTT	CASSQDGGGNQPQHF
-	-	TRBJ2-3	TRBV28	TGTGCCAGCAGTTTAATGTTCGGGGGCCAGCAGTATTTT	CASSLMFGGQQYF
-	-	TRBJ1-1	TRBV18	TGTGCCAGCTCACCATCTGTGGGTATCACTGAAGCTTTCTTT	CASSPSVGITEAFF
-	TRBD2	TRBJ2-3	TRBV9	TGTGCCAGCAGCCCTGGACTAGAGGCAGATACGCAGTATTTT	CASSPGLEADTQYF
-	TRBD1	TRBJ1-2	TRBV7-8	TGTGCCAGCAGCTTGATGGGACAGAGAACAGGGGCCCATGGCTACACCTTC	CASSLMGQRTGAHGYTF
-	TRBD1	TRBJ1-6	TRBV28	TGTGCCAGCAGTTTGGCGGACAGGCCTAATTCACCCCTCCACTTT	CASSLADRPNSPLHF
-	TRBD2	TRBJ2-3	TRBV5-6	TGTGCCAGCAGCCCACTAGCGGGGGCAGATACGCAGTATTTT	CASSPLAGADTQYF